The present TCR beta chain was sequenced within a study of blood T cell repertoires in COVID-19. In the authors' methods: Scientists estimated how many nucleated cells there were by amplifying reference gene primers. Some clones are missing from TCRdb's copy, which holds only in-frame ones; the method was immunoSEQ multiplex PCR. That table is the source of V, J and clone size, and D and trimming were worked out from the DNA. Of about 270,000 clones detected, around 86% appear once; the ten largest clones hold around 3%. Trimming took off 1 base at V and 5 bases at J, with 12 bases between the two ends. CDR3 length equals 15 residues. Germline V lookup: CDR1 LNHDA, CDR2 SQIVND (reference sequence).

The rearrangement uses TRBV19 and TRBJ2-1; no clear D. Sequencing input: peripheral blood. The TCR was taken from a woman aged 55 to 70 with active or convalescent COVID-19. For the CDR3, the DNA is TGTGCCAGTAGTATAGGGTTTTATCGGGACAATGAGCAGTTCTTC. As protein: CASSIGFYRDNEQFF.